This T cell receptor beta chain was captured in a study of a mutant IDH1 vaccine in newly diagnosed glioma. Study summary: Vaccination of patients was performed eight times, in weeks 1, 3, 5, 7, 11, 15, 19 and 23. Every participant had undergone radiotherapy, temozolomide, or both before, and most underwent both.

Looked up from germline, CDR1 is SQVTM and CDR2 is ANQGSEA. Unmatched junction bases numbered 6, after V lost 2 bases and J lost 7 bases. The CDR3 totals 15 residues. Method: immunoSEQ multiplex PCR; TCRdb's copy keeps in-frame clones and lacks some. Counted here are roughly 52,000 clones, roughly 80% occurring once; the ten biggest clones make up 6.2%. With regard to this clone: Its antigen is not known.

The time point was: week 23, last vaccination. One vaccine dose held 300 ug of mutant IDH1 20-mer peptide and came with topical imiquimod. The chain couples TRBV29-1 to TRBJ2-1; 12 bases agree with TRBD1. The clonotype comes from a man aged 35 to 55 with glioma. This sample comprised PBMCs, obtained from a glioma patient whose treatment included an IDH1 peptide vaccine. The DNA for the CDR3 is TGCAGCGTTGAACTGCCGGGACAGGGGGCTAATGAGCAGTTCTTC. Protein product: CSVELPGQGANEQFF.